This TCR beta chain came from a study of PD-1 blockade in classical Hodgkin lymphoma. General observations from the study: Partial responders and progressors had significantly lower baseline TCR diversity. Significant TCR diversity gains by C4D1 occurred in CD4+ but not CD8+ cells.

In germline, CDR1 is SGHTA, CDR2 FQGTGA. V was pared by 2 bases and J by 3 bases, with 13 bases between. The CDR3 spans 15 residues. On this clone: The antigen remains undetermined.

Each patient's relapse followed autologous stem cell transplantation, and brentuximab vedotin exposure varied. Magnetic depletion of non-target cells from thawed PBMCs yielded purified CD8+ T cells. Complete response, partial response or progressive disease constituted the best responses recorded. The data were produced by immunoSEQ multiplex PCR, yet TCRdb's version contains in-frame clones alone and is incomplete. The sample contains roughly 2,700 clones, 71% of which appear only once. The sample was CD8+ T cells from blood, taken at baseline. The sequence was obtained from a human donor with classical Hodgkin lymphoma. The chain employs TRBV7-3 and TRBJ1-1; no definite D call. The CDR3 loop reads CASSLWPAGDTEAFF. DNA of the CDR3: TGTGCCAGCAGCTTATGGCCCGCAGGAGACACTGAAGCTTTCTTT. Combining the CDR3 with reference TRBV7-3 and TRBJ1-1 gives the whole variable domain GAGVSQTPSNKVTEKGKYVELRCDPISGHTALYWYRQSLGQGPEFLIYFQGTGAADDSGLPNDRFFAVRPEGSVSTLKIQRTERGDSAVYLCASSLWPAGDTEAFFGQGTRLTVV.